A single T cell receptor (beta chain) is shown here with its context. The data belong to a study of control samples from healthy donors and cancer patients. The V gene's germline CDR1 is SGHNT and CDR2 YENEEA. The CDR3 extends over 15 amino acids. V was pared by 0 bases and J by 9 bases, with 15 bases between. Sequenced by immunoSEQ multiplex PCR; TCRdb stores in-frame clones only, minus some. Seen here are approximately 110,000 clones, about 89% observed once, and the top ten hold approximately 16%. The sequenced sample was blood. This TCR came from a woman aged 45-59 years in good health. The rearrangement links TRBV11-3 to TRBJ2-1, with D possibly TRBD1 on 6 matching bases. The CDR3 coding sequence is TGTGCCAGCAGCTTAGACCCGAATACAGGGACTGAGCAGTTCTTC. Protein: CASSLDPNTGTEQFF.